Reported below is one T cell receptor beta chain. The antigen is unknown. Repertoires were generated with immunoSEQ multiplex PCR, while TCRdb's copy carries only in-frame clones and drops some. The sample comprises 5,500 to 7,500 clones, 87% of which are singletons, and 17% rests with the top ten. These data are taken from a study of T cells in localized non-small cell lung cancer. General study results and limits: Adjacent lung tissue had a median around 57 of the top 100 clones found in the tumor. Because only a single region of the tumor was sequenced, heterogeneity remains possible. There was higher T cell clonality in uninvolved adjacent lung than in tumor, and it was highest there. Longer overall survival accompanied higher blood T cell density.

The CDR3 covers 13 residues. V was cut by 3 bases and J by 3 bases, with 8 bases left in between. Germline V gene data show CDR1 as WSHSY and CDR2 as SAAADI. This chain connects TRBV10-2 to TRBJ2-5; D is unresolved. The sample in question was peripheral blood, obtained before any cancer treatment. The TCR comes from a male donor older than 55 with stage I lung adenocarcinoma. Here the CDR3 DNA reads TGCGCCAGCAGTGAAGGTCTGGAAGAGACCCAGTACTTC. Its translation is CASSEGLEETQYF.